One sample yielded the 8 T cell receptor beta chains listed below, sequenced in a study of T cells in localized non-small cell lung cancer. The table came from immunoSEQ multiplex PCR; TCRdb's copy has only in-frame clones and leaves some out. The sample comprises 2,500 to 3,000 clones, about 25% of which are singletons, and about a sixth rests with the top ten. Here the sequenced sample was lung tumor tissue, taken before any cancer treatment. These receptors were taken from a male donor aged 60 or over with stage I lung adenocarcinoma.

The rearrangement joins TRBV28 to TRBJ1-1; D may be TRBD1 (5 bases). The ends were cut back, 2 bases at V and 11 bases at J, with 12 bases in the middle. CDR3 length: 12 residues. Germline V lookup: CDR1 MDHEN, CDR2 SYDVKM. For the CDR3, the DNA is TGTGCCAGCAGTTTAATGCAGGGTATCGCTTTCTTT. Translating it yields CASSLMQGIAFF.

In this sample, this clone turned up a few times. The rearrangement joins TRBV11-3 to TRBJ1-5; no firm D call. Per germline, CDR1 SGHNT and CDR2 YENEEA. The CDR3 covers 15 residues. The V end was cut by 5 bases, the J end by 7 bases, with 18 bases between. The CDR3 coding sequence is TGTGCCAGCAGCCTAAAGGGTTCCCCGGGGCAGCCCCAGCATTTT. It yields the protein CASSLKGSPGQPQHF.

This clone appeared a few times. This sequence joins TRBV7-5 and TRBJ1-2; the tabulated D call, TRBD1, remains unverified against the DNA. TRBV7-5 is reported as a pseudogene. CDR3 length: 14 amino acids. The CDR3 region is CASSHGQAVYGYTF. The CDR3 region has the DNA TGTGCCAGCAGCCACGGACAGGCTGTCTATGGCTACACCTTC.

The chain combines TRBV11-3 with TRBJ2-4; D perhaps matches TRBD1 (6 bases). The V gene's germline CDR1 is SGHNT and CDR2 YENEEA. Between the trimmed V and J ends, which lost 5 bases and 5 bases, there was a span of 13 bases. The CDR3 sequence is 14 residues long. The CDR3 protein is CASSPYRAENIQYF. The CDR3 DNA reads as TGTGCCAGCAGCCCATACAGGGCCGAAAACATTCAGTACTTC.

The chain recombines TRBV30 with TRBJ2-7; 10 bases are a match to TRBD2. CDR1 GTSNPN and CDR2 SVGIG come from the germline V gene (reference sequence). Trimming at V came to 4 bases and at J to 9 bases, leaving 6 bases not matched to a gene. There are 12 residues in the CDR3. CDR3 loop: CAWTSGSSWQYF. DNA of the CDR3: TGTGCCTGGACTAGCGGGAGCTCATGGCAGTACTTC.

V is TRBV7-8 and J is TRBJ1-1; no clear D. This CDR3 region has 13 residues. CDR1 is SGHVS and CDR2 is FQNEAQ in the germline V gene. The V end was cut by 5 bases, the J end by 1 base, with 8 bases between. This CDR3 is CASSLARNTEAFF. CDR3 DNA sequence: TGTGCCAGCAGCCTGGCCCGGAACACTGAAGCTTTCTTT.

The V call is TRBV2, the J call TRBJ1-2; D perhaps matches TRBD1 (6 bases). Germline V gene sequence: CDR1 SNHLY, CDR2 FYNNEI. CDR3 length: 17 amino acids. V dropped 6 bases and J dropped 0 bases, with 20 bases sitting between them. For the CDR3, the DNA is TGTGCCAGCAGCGAGGGCCTAGTGACAGGAGCTAACTATGGCTACACCTTC. Translating gives CASSEGLVTGANYGYTF.

This clone occurred a few times. The chain has TRBV11-3 and TRBJ1-3; the D gene is possibly TRBD1 (6 bases). Per germline, CDR1 SGHNT and CDR2 YENEEA. The ends were cut back, 5 bases at V and 4 bases at J, with 27 bases in the middle. CDR3 length: 19 amino acids. The CDR3 region has the DNA TGTGCCAGCAGCGGAAGAGCGTGGGACACCCCTCAGTGGGGAAACACCATATATTTT. This encodes CASSGRAWDTPQWGNTIYF.